The rows below give T cell receptor beta chains drawn from one sample of a study of cytomegalovirus exposure and HLA in healthy donors. Only in-frame clones appear in the TCRdb table, and some are missing; sequencing was by immunoSEQ multiplex PCR. Here the sample spans nearly 100,000 clones, around a tenth being singletons. Sample: PBMCs. These receptors all come from a man in his fifties in good health and CMV-seropositive. The CDR3 runs from the conserved cysteine through the conserved F or W. Fields, in order: clone size, J gene, D gene, V gene, CDR3 protein, CDR3 DNA. A D gene is named only where the DNA matches it firmly. Only some rows state a clone size, as once, few, many or a class for expanded clones.

NA,TRBJ2-7,NA,TRBV28,CATGAASRYEQYF,TGTGCCACAGGGGCGGCCTCAAGGTACGAGCAGTACTTC
few,TRBJ2-3,NA,TRBV29-1,CSVLPFLKAVPTDTQYF,TGCAGCGTCCTACCCTTCCTGAAGGCGGTGCCCACAGATACGCAGTATTTT
few,TRBJ2-1,TRBD1,TRBV5-1,CASSDRDRVYNEQFF,TGCGCCAGCAGCGACCGGGACAGGGTCTACAATGAGCAGTTCTTC
few,TRBJ2-5,NA,TRBV5-1,CASSQPTDRYQETQYF,TGCGCCAGCAGCCAACCAACTGACAGGTACCAAGAGACCCAGTACTTC
NA,TRBJ1-1,NA,TRBV18,CASSPQGWSDSTEAFF,TGTGCCAGCTCACCCCAGGGGTGGAGTGATAGCACTGAAGCTTTCTTT
few,TRBJ2-7,TRBD2,TRBV7-9,CASSLLAGVLSYEQYF,TGTGCCAGCAGCCTACTAGCGGGAGTACTCTCCTACGAGCAGTACTTC
NA,TRBJ2-6,TRBD2,TRBV27,CASTPGLAGASGANVLTF,TGTGCCAGCACCCCGGGACTAGCGGGGGCCTCTGGGGCCAACGTCCTGACTTTC
NA,TRBJ2-1,TRBD2,TRBV5-6,CASSFTGTSGYNEQFF,TGTGCCAGCAGCTTCACCGGGACTAGCGGCTACAATGAGCAGTTCTTC
NA,TRBJ2-1,NA,TRBV2,CASRRSASSYNEQFF,TGTGCCAGCAGGAGAAGCGCTAGCTCCTACAATGAGCAGTTCTTC
few,TRBJ2-5,TRBD1,TRBV28,CASSGLGTGVLETQYF,TGTGCCAGCAGTGGCTTAGGGACAGGGGTTCTGGAGACCCAGTACTTC
NA,TRBJ2-1,NA,TRBV27,CASSSYRLNEQFF,TGTGCCAGCAGTTCCTACAGGCTCAATGAGCAGTTCTTC
NA,TRBJ2-1,TRBD2,TRBV7-9,CASSRGSRDHNEQFF,TGTGCCAGCAGCCGCGGGAGTCGGGACCACAATGAGCAGTTCTTC
few,TRBJ2-3,TRBD2,TRBV5-4,CASSWTSGTSTDTQYF,TGTGCCAGCAGCTGGACTAGCGGGACTAGCACAGATACGCAGTATTTT